The 32 T cell receptor beta chains below were found in one sample sequenced in a study of post-analysis software for immune sequencing data. Unique molecular identifiers tagged the TCR beta cDNA libraries. TCRdb itself ran the PCR reads through MiXCR, one entry per CDR3 protein. Among roughly 150,000 distinct CDR3 sequences listed, 35% to 40% were seen once. The sample here was blood, taken after autologous hematopoietic stem cell transplantation. The receptor source for this set is a girl aged 5-17 years with multiple sclerosis.

The rearrangement joins TRBV20-1 to TRBJ2-1, with D maybe TRBD1 (7 bases). The CDR3 extends over 16 amino acids. V dropped 4 bases and J dropped 16 bases, with 32 bases sitting between them. Germline CDR1 reads DFQATT; CDR2 reads SNEGSKA (reference sequence). Here the CDR3 reads CSAKQPGTASRRGVFF. As DNA, the CDR3 is TGCAGTGCTAAGCAACCCGGGACAGCATCCCGGAGGGGGGTTTTCTTC.

To note about this clonotype: Relative to the germline gene, one junction end is altered; a read error may explain this. The rearrangement joins TRBV27 to TRBJ2-6; the match to TRBD1 covers 8 bases. The CDR3 covers 16 residues. The germline gives CDR1 MNHEY, CDR2 SMNVEV (reference sequence). CDR3: CASKAGGWSGASVLTF. The DNA of the CDR3 is TGTGCCAGCAAGGCAGGGGGCTGGTCTGGGGCCAGCGTCCTGACTTTC.

The genes are TRBV7-8 and TRBJ2-3, with 8 bases aligning to TRBD2. Germline V gives CDR1 SGHVS, CDR2 FQNEAQ. CDR3 length equals 17 residues. With V trimmed by 3 bases and J by 4 bases, 12 bases remained unmatched. The CDR3 reads CASSFRESGSKADTQYF. The CDR3 DNA reads as TGTGCCAGCAGCTTCCGCGAAAGCGGGAGTAAGGCAGATACGCAGTATTTT.

The CDR3 spells CSARVMDGLRTGELFF. The CDR3 DNA reads as TGCAGTGCTAGAGTTATGGACGGGCTACGAACCGGGGAGCTGTTTTTT. The chain has TRBV20-1 and TRBJ2-2; no clear D. The V and J ends lost 1 base and 5 bases respectively, with 17 bases between them. Germline assignment: CDR1 DFQATT and CDR2 SNEGSKA (reference sequence). This CDR3 has 16 residues.

V usage is TRBV28 and J usage is TRBJ2-5; 7 bases fit TRBD2. The germline CDR1 and CDR2 sequences are MDHEN and SYDVKM. This CDR3 contains 12 residues. The V gene end was trimmed by 10 bases and the J gene end by 5 bases; junction bases not matched to a gene: 7. The CDR3 coding sequence is TGTGCCACAAGGGGAGGGTATGAGACCCAGTACTTC. Protein: CATRGGYETQYF.

This clonotype occurred a few times. The genes are TRBV9 and TRBJ2-1; 10 bases match TRBD2. CDR1 and CDR2 (germline): SGDLS, YYNGEE. With 0 bases clipped from V and 3 bases from J, the junction kept 3 bases outside the gene matches. The CDR3 consists of 16 residues. The CDR3 nucleotides are TGTGCCAGCAGCGTAGAGTCTAGCGGGGGCTACAATGAGCAGTTCTTC. Residues: CASSVESSGGYNEQFF.

This clonotype was picked up many times. The rearrangement links TRBV7-2 to TRBJ2-7; the match to TRBD2 covers 9 bases. Germline trimming cut 2 bases from V and 3 bases from J; bases unmatched to any gene: 2. The germline CDR1 and CDR2 sequences are SGHTA and FQGNSA. The CDR3 extends over 14 amino acids. The CDR3 coding sequence is TGTGCCAGCAGCTTAATGCGGGAGGGCTACGAGCAGTACTTC. Translation gives CASSLMREGYEQYF.

The chain combines TRBV28 with TRBJ2-1, with 9 bases identical to TRBD2. Germline CDR1 and CDR2: MDHEN and SYDVKM. This CDR3 comprises 15 residues. V gave up 2 bases and J gave up 10 bases; unmatched junction bases: 9. The CDR3 DNA follows: TGTGCCAGCAGTTTACCCCGAGGACTAGCGCGGGAGCAGTTCTTC. Protein product: CASSLPRGLAREQFF.

The chain carries TRBV7-6 and TRBJ2-3, with 9 bases matching TRBD1. This CDR3 has 15 amino acids. The germline V gene has CDR1 SGHVS and CDR2 FNYEAQ. The ends lost 5 bases at V and 7 bases at J; junction bases unmatched: 10. Written as DNA, the CDR3 is TGTGCCAGCAGCGTCCGCTCGACAGGGGGAAATACGCAGTATTTT. Amino acids: CASSVRSTGGNTQYF.

This chain joins TRBV10-2 and TRBJ1-2, with D tentatively TRBD1 (5 bases). V lost 4 bases, J lost 6 bases, and 12 bases lay in between. This CDR3 comprises 13 residues. Germline CDR1 is WSHSY and CDR2 is SAAADI. The CDR3 region is CASSGSGHHGYTF. Here the CDR3 DNA reads TGCGCCAGCAGTGGGTCGGGGCACCATGGCTACACCTTC.

This clonotype was observed a handful of times. The CDR3 here is CASSHLGTGPRRQYF. The DNA of the CDR3 is TGCGCCAGCAGCCACCTTGGAACAGGCCCACGAAGGCAGTACTTC. The chain is built from TRBV4-1 and TRBJ2-5, with TRBD1 as a possible D gene (5 bases). The CDR3 contains 15 residues. Germline V gives CDR1 MGHRA, CDR2 YSYEKL. V lost 3 bases and J 11 bases, leaving 22 bases between the germline ends.

This clonotype was counted at least ten times. This clone may be a read error of a much larger clone one base away. The CDR3 loop is CSASLGAVGSEAFF. CDR3 nucleotides: TGCAGTGCTAGTTTGGGAGCAGTGGGTTCTGAAGCTTTCTTT. The rearrangement uses TRBV20-1 and TRBJ1-1; D gene uncertain. CDR3 length: 14 residues. From germline, CDR1 is DFQATT and CDR2 SNEGSKA (reference sequence). Trimming pared 3 bases from V and 6 bases from J, leaving 17 bases between.

As for this clonotype: This may stem from a read error, because a much larger clone lies one nucleotide away. The chain is built from TRBV20-1 and TRBJ2-3; TRBD2 aligns across 10 bases. CDR1 is DFQATT, CDR2 SNEGSKA, per germline (reference sequence). CDR3 length equals 16 residues. Germline trimming cut 5 bases from V and 2 bases from J; bases unmatched to any gene: 10. CDR3 region: CSALRLTSGFTDTQYF. The CDR3, as DNA: TGCAGTGCTCTCCGACTGACTAGCGGGTTCACAGATACGCAGTATTTT.

This clonotype was recorded a few times. V and J are TRBV6-2 or TRBV6-3 and TRBJ2-5; possible D gene TRBD1, 7 bases. With 5 bases removed from V and 5 bases from J, the gap between germline ends came to 15 bases. The CDR3 contains 14 residues. CDR1 MNHEY and CDR2 SVGEGT come from the germline V gene. The CDR3 DNA reads TGTGCCAGCAGTCCAGGAGGGGGCTGGGAGACCCAGTACTTC. Its protein product is CASSPGGGWETQYF.

This clonotype was detected ten times or more. V is TRBV6-6 and J is TRBJ2-7, with D unclear. This CDR3 contains 13 residues. Trimming stripped 2 bases from V and 4 bases from J, with 9 bases between. Germline V gene data show CDR1 as MNHNY and CDR2 as SVGAGI (reference sequence). CDR3 DNA: TGTGCCAGCAGTTACGTGGCCGATTACGAGCAGTACTTC. Translating gives CASSYVADYEQYF.

The CDR3, as DNA: TGTGCCAGCAGCTTATCCATTGGCTCTGACTCCTACAATGAGCAGTTCTTC. Protein sequence: CASSLSIGSDSYNEQFF. The chain uses TRBV7-2 and TRBJ2-1; D remains unclear. V gave up 2 bases and J gave up 0 bases, with 14 bases separating them. In germline, CDR1 is SGHTA, CDR2 FQGNSA. This CDR3 has 17 amino acids. Full variable domain (rest looked up from reference TRBV7-2 and TRBJ2-1): GAGVSQSPSNKVTEKGKDVELRCDPISGHTALYWYRQSLGQGLEFLIYFQGNSAPDKSGLPSDRFSAERTGGSVSTLTIQRTQQEDSAVYLCASSLSIGSDSYNEQFFGPGTRLTVL.

Many counts were recorded for this clonotype. This rearrangement joins TRBV7-9 to TRBJ2-7; unclear D gene. CDR1 is SEHNR and CDR2 is FQNEAQ in the germline V gene (reference sequence). The ends were cut back, 2 bases at V and 3 bases at J, with 14 bases in the middle. The CDR3 length is 15 residues. The DNA of the CDR3 is TGTGCCAGCAGCTTAATTCAAGGCCCCGACTACGAGCAGTACTTC. Translation gives CASSLIQGPDYEQYF.

CDR3 in DNA: TGCAGTGCTAGAGTTCCTGGCCGTAGCTCCTACAATGAGCAGTTCTTC. This codes for CSARVPGRSSYNEQFF. V usage is TRBV20-1 and J usage is TRBJ2-1; D ambiguous. The CDR3 length is 16 residues. Per the germline V gene, CDR1 is DFQATT and CDR2 is SNEGSKA (reference sequence). Trimming left V 1 base short and J 0 bases short, with 13 bases between.

The rearrangement links TRBV20-1 to TRBJ1-1; perhaps TRBD1 as D (5 bases). Trimming took 4 bases from V and 4 from J, leaving 13 bases between them. This CDR3 is 13 amino acids long. Germline-derived CDR1 and CDR2 are DFQATT and SNEGSKA (reference sequence). In DNA, the CDR3 is TGCAGTGCTAAAGCCGCCGGGGGCACTGAAGCTTTCTTT. Translation: CSAKAAGGTEAFF.

On this clonotype: One end of the junction varies from germline; a read error may be responsible. CDR3 loop: CAGSFRGLSSYNEQFF. CDR3 nucleotide sequence: TGTGCCGGCAGTTTTAGGGGACTGAGCTCCTACAATGAGCAGTTCTTC. The V call is TRBV12-3 or TRBV12-4, the J call TRBJ2-1; maybe TRBD2 (6 bases). This CDR3 is built from 16 residues.

The rearrangement links TRBV14 to TRBJ2-5, with TRBD1 matching over 7 bases. The CDR3 runs to 13 residues. Germline V CDR1 and CDR2: SGHDN, FVKESK. J gave up 4 bases and V 5 bases, and 4 bases lay outside the gene matches. The CDR3 loop is CASSSQGVETQYF. As DNA, the CDR3 is TGTGCCAGCAGCTCCCAGGGGGTAGAGACCCAGTACTTC.

This clonotype was seen more than once but under ten times. The rearrangement links TRBV14 to TRBJ2-7; 8 bases align to TRBD1. Trimming cost V 4 bases and J 0 bases; bases outside gene matches: 5. CDR1 and CDR2 (germline): SGHDN, FVKESK. The CDR3 spans 15 residues. Written as DNA, the CDR3 is TGTGCCAGCAGCCCCAGGGGGCTGGGCTCCTACGAGCAGTACTTC. Amino acid sequence: CASSPRGLGSYEQYF.

This rearrangement joins TRBV20-1 to TRBJ2-1, with D possibly matching TRBD2 (6 bases). Germline lookup yields CDR1 DFQATT and CDR2 SNEGSKA (reference sequence). The V end was cut by 4 bases, the J end by 0 bases, with 19 bases between. This CDR3 comprises 17 residues. The CDR3 is CSAKWARTTPSYNEQFF. CDR3 sequence (DNA): TGCAGTGCTAAATGGGCTAGGACTACCCCCTCCTACAATGAGCAGTTCTTC.

On this clonotype: Its ends do not fully match the called genes, so a read error is possible. This chain joins TRBV7-7 and TRBJ2-5; 9 bases fit TRBD2. This CDR3 contains 13 residues. The V gene's germline CDR1 is SSHAT and CDR2 FNYEAQ (reference sequence). CDR3 protein: CASSSGLASSQYF. CDR3 coding DNA: TGTGCTAGCAGCTCCGGACTAGCGTCTTCCCAGTACTTC.

The table lists this clonotype with many counts. The chain carries TRBV9 and TRBJ2-4; D might be TRBD1 or TRBD2, each matching 5 bases. V was cut by 0 bases and J by 5 bases, with 12 bases left in between. There are 15 residues in the CDR3. Germline CDR1 is SGDLS and CDR2 is YYNGEE. As DNA, the CDR3 is TGTGCCAGCAGCGTAGATGGGGGTCCCCAAAACATTCAGTACTTC. Protein product: CASSVDGGPQNIQYF.

The CDR3: CSADRDRETQYF. The CDR3 region has the DNA TGCAGTGCTGACCGGGATAGGGAGACCCAGTACTTC. The chain couples TRBV20-1 to TRBJ2-5; D is possibly TRBD2 (5 bases). The CDR3 extends over 12 amino acids. CDR1 is DFQATT, CDR2 SNEGSKA, per germline (reference sequence). V was trimmed by 5 bases and J by 5 bases, leaving 12 bases between them.

The V and J genes are TRBV6-4 and TRBJ2-3; D is unresolved. With 2 bases removed from V and 6 bases from J, the gap between germline ends came to 9 bases. Germline V CDR1 and CDR2: MRHNA, SNTAGT. The CDR3 consists of 13 residues. The CDR3 loop is CASSDGSSDTQYF. CDR3 coding DNA: TGTGCCAGCAGTGACGGTTCATCGGATACGCAGTATTTT.

This chain links TRBV20-1 with TRBJ2-7; D is undetermined. The germline V and J ends were trimmed by 3 bases and 1 base, with 13 bases remaining between them. Looked up from germline, CDR1 is DFQATT and CDR2 is SNEGSKA (reference sequence). This CDR3 is built from 14 residues. The CDR3 sequence is CSASLVDLSYEQYF. CDR3 DNA sequence: TGCAGTGCTAGTCTTGTGGACCTTTCCTACGAGCAGTACTTC.

V and J are TRBV14 and TRBJ2-7; 11 bases are shared with TRBD2. There are 14 residues in the CDR3. Germline values: CDR1 SGHDN, CDR2 FVKESK. Trimming at V came to 1 base and at J to 7 bases, leaving 3 bases not matched to a gene. The DNA of the CDR3 is TGTGCCAGCAGCCAAGTTAGCGGGAGGGAAGAGCAGTACTTC. Protein product: CASSQVSGREEQYF. Supplemented by reference TRBV14 and TRBJ2-7, the full variable domain reads EAGVTQFPSHSVIEKGQTVTLRCDPISGHDNLYWYRRVMGKEIKFLLHFVKESKQDESGMPNNRFLAERTGGTYSTLKVQPAELEDSGVYFCASSQVSGREEQYFGPGTRLTVT.

This clonotype showed up just a few times. This chain connects TRBV9 to TRBJ2-7, with 7 bases that match TRBD1. Germline CDR1 SGDLS, CDR2 YYNGEE. The trim removed 3 bases at V and 4 bases at J, leaving 10 bases unmatched. CDR3 length equals 15 residues. CDR3: CASSASGTEPYEQYF. The CDR3 DNA reads as TGTGCCAGCAGCGCCTCCGGGACAGAGCCATACGAGCAGTACTTC.

There are a few counts of this clonotype. V gene TRBV7-2 combines with J gene TRBJ1-5; the match to TRBD1 covers 8 bases. Germline V gene lookup returns CDR1 SGHTA and CDR2 FQGNSA. J gave up 2 bases and V 3 bases, and 3 bases lay outside the gene matches. The CDR3 spans 15 residues. CDR3 in amino acids: CASSFKGQGNQPQHF. The CDR3, as DNA: TGTGCCAGCAGCTTTAAGGGACAGGGCAATCAGCCCCAGCATTTT.

This clonotype was picked up a small number of times. The chain recombines TRBV7-9 with TRBJ2-3, with 8 bases aligning to TRBD1. From germline, CDR1 is SEHNR and CDR2 FQNEAQ (reference sequence). The length of the CDR3 is 14 residues. V shed 5 bases and J 1 base; nucleotides not matched to a gene: 2. The CDR3 coding sequence is TGTGCCAGCAGCCCGACAGGGGGCACAGATACGCAGTATTTT. It codes for CASSPTGGTDTQYF.